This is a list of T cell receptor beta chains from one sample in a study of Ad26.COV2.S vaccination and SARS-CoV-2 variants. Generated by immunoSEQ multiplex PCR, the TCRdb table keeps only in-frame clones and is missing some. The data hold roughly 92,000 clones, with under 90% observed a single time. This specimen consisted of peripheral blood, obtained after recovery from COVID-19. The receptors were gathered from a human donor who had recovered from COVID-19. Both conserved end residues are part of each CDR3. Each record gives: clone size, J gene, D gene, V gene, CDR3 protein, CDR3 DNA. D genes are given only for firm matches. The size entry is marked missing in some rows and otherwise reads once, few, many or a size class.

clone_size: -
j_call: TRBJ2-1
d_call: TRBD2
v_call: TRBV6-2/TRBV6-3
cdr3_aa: CASSYSRAGSYNEQFF
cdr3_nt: TGTGCCAGCAGTTACTCGAGAGCGGGGAGCTACAATGAGCAGTTCTTC

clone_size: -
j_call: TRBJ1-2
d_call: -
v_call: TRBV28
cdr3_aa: CASKPFQGISDGYTF
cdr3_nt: TGTGCCAGCAAACCGTTCCAGGGGATTTCGGATGGCTACACCTTC

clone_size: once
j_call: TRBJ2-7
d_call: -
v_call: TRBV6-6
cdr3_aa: CASSYPIGAIYEQYF
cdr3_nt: TGTGCCAGCAGTTACCCCATTGGGGCGATCTACGAGCAGTACTTC

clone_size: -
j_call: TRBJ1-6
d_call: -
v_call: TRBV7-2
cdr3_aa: CASSVQGYNSPLHF
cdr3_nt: TGTGCCAGCAGCGTTCAGGGGTATAATTCACCCCTCCACTTT

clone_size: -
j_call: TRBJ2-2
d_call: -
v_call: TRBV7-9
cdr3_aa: CASSPVGGLAGELFF
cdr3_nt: TGTGCCAGCAGCCCAGTTGGGGGCCTCGCCGGGGAGCTGTTTTTT

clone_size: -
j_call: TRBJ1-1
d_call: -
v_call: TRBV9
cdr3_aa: CASSPSATEAFF
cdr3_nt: TGTGCCAGCAGCCCCTCGGCCACTGAAGCTTTCTTT

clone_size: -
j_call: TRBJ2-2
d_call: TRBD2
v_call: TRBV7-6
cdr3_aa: CASSGVAGGHGELFF
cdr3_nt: TGTGCCAGCAGCGGGGTAGCGGGAGGTCACGGGGAGCTGTTTTTT

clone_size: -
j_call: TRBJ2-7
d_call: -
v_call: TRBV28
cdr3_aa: CASSPPLGFAYEQYF
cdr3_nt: TGTGCCAGCAGCCCCCCGTTAGGGTTTGCCTACGAGCAGTACTTC

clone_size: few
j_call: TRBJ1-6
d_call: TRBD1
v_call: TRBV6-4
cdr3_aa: CASRSGQGDNSPLHF
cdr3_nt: TGTGCCAGCAGATCCGGACAGGGGGACAATTCACCCCTCCACTTT

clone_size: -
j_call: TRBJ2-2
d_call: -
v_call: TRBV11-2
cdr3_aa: CASSLVNVGRTGELFF
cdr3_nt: TGTGCCAGCAGCTTAGTTAATGTCGGTCGAACCGGGGAGCTGTTTTTT

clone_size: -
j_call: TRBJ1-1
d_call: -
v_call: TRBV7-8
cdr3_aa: CASSLAPTEIEAFF
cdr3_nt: TGTGCCAGCAGCTTAGCCCCCACAGAAATTGAAGCTTTCTTT

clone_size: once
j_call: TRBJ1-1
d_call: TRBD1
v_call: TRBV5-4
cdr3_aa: CASSSKGQDVTEAFF
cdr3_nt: TGTGCCAGCAGCTCCAAGGGACAGGATGTCACTGAAGCTTTCTTT

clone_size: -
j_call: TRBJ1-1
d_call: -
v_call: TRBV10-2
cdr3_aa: CASVGWGTEAFF
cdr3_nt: TGCGCCAGCGTCGGATGGGGAACTGAAGCTTTCTTT

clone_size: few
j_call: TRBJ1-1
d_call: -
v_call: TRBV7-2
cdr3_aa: CASSLGYTEAFF
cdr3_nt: TGTGCCAGCAGCTTAGGGTACACTGAAGCTTTCTTT

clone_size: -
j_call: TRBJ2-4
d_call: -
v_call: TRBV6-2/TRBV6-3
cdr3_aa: CASSSLAPKNIQYF
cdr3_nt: TGTGCCAGCAGTTCCCTAGCGCCTAAAAACATTCAGTACTTC

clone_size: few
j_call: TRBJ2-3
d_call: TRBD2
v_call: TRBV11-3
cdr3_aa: CASSLLADYTDTQYF
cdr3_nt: TGTGCCAGCAGCTTACTAGCGGACTACACAGATACGCAGTATTTT

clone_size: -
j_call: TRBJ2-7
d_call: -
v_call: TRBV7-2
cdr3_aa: CASSLGDGSSYEQYF
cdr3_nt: TGTGCCAGCAGCTTAGGGGACGGGAGCTCCTACGAGCAGTACTTC

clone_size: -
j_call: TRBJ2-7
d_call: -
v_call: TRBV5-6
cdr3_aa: CASSFSGSYEQYF
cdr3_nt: TGTGCCAGCAGCTTTTCCGGCTCCTACGAGCAGTACTTC

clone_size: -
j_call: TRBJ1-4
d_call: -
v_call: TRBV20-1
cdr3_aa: CSASLTVAEKLFF
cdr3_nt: TGCAGTGCTAGTCTGACAGTTGCTGAAAAACTGTTTTTT

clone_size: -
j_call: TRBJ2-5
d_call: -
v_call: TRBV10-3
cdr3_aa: CAISEPAETQYF
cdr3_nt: TGTGCCATCAGTGAGCCTGCAGAGACCCAGTACTTC

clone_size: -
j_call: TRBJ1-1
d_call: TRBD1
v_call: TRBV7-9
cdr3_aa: CASSSRQGGFVNTEAFF
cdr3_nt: TGTGCCAGCAGCTCTAGACAGGGGGGATTTGTGAACACTGAAGCTTTCTTT

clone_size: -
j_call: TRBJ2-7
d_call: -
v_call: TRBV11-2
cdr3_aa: CASSLWGTSYEQYF
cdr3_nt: TGTGCCAGCAGCTTATGGGGAACGTCCTACGAGCAGTACTTC

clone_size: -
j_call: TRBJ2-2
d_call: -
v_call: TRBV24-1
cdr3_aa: CATSVDSGELFF
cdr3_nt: TGTGCCACCAGTGTCGATTCCGGGGAGCTGTTTTTT

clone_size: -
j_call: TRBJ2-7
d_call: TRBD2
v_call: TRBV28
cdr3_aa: CASSGTSRAQYF
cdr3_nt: TGTGCCAGCAGTGGGACTAGTAGGGCGCAGTACTTC

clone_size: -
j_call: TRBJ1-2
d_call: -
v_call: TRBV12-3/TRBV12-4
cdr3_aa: CASSLRGRSGYTF
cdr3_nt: TGTGCCAGCAGTTTAAGGGGAAGGAGCGGCTACACCTTC

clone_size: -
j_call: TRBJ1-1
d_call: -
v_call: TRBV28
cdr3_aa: CASSLRVHEAFF
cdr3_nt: TGTGCCAGCAGTTTACGGGTTCACGAAGCTTTCTTT

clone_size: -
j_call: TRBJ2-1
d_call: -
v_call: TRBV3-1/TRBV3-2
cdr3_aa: CASSQELAVYNEQFF
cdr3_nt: TGTGCCAGCAGCCAAGAGTTGGCAGTCTACAATGAGCAGTTCTTC

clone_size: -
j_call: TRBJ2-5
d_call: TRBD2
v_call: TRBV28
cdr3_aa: CASSLFRFSGRGAETQYF
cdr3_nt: TGTGCCAGCAGTTTATTTAGATTTAGCGGGAGAGGGGCAGAGACCCAGTACTTC

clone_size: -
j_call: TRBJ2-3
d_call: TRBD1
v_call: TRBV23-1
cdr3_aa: CASSQDRGRRTDTQYF
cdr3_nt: TGCGCCAGCAGTCAAGACAGGGGGCGCCGCACAGATACGCAGTATTTT

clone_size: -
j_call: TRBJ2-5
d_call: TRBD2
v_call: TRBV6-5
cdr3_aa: CASRGVGPQETQYF
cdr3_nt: TGTGCCAGCCGGGGGGTGGGGCCCCAAGAGACCCAGTACTTC

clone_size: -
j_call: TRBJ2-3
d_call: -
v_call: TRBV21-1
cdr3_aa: CASSKDGQRDEDTQYF
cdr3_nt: TGTGCCAGCAGCAAAGATGGGCAGCGGGATGAAGATACGCAGTATTTT

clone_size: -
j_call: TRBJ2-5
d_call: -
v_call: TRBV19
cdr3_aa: CASSINSIGQGGIGYQETQYF
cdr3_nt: TGTGCCAGTAGTATAAATTCCATCGGACAGGGAGGGATTGGCTACCAAGAGACCCAGTACTTC

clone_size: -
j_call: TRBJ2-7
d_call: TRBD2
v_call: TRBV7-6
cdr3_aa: CASSLNLAGVYEQYF
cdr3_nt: TGTGCCAGCAGCTTAAATCTAGCGGGAGTATACGAGCAGTACTTC

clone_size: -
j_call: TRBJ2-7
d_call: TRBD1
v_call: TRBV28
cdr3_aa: CASSLRWGTGRYFEQYF
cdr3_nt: TGTGCCAGCAGTTTACGCTGGGGGACAGGGCGGTACTTCGAGCAGTACTTC

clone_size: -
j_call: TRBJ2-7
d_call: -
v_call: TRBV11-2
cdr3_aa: CASSSVLGQLSYEQYF
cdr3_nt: TGTGCCAGCAGCTCAGTACTCGGACAGTTGTCCTACGAGCAGTACTTC

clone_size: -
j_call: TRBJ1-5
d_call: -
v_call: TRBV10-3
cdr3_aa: CAISESDVGNQPQHF
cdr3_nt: TGTGCCATCAGTGAGTCGGACGTTGGCAATCAGCCCCAGCATTTT

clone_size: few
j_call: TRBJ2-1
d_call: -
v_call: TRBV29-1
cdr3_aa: CSSGQGGSNEQFF
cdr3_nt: TGCAGCAGCGGCCAGGGGGGCTCCAATGAGCAGTTCTTC

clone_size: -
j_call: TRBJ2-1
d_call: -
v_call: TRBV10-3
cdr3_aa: CAISSGSNNEQFF
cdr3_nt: TGTGCCATCAGTTCAGGGTCTAACAATGAGCAGTTCTTC

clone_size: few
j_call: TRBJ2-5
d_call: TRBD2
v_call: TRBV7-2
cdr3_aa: CASSSTGGLAGWDQETQYF
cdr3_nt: TGTGCCAGCAGCTCAACTGGGGGGCTAGCGGGGTGGGACCAAGAGACCCAGTACTTC

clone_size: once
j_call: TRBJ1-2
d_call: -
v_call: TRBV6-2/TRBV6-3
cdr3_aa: CASSYSVSDSSYGYTF
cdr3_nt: TGTGCCAGCAGTTACTCCGTCTCAGACTCCAGCTATGGCTACACCTTC

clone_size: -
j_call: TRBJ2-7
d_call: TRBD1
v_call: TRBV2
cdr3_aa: CASSSLGQGGSEQYF
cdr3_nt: TGTGCCAGCAGTTCTCTAGGACAGGGCGGAAGCGAGCAGTACTTC

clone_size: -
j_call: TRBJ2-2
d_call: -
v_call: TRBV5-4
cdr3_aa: CASSFRAGHTGELFF
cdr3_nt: TGTGCCAGCAGCTTCCGGGCAGGACACACCGGGGAGCTGTTTTTT